This entry features one T cell receptor (beta chain) sequence. CDR1 and CDR2 (germline): KGHSH, LQKENI. This CDR3 has 15 residues. Trimming took off 4 bases at V and 3 bases at J, with 13 bases between the two ends. Only in-frame clones appear in the TCRdb table, and some are missing; sequencing was by immunoSEQ multiplex PCR. The sample consists of roughly 120,000 clones, more than 70% of them appearing once. The sample comes from a study of blood T cell repertoires in COVID-19. Looking at the study overall: T cells, B-cell-depleted T cells, or PBMCs supplied cDNA or gDNA.

The genes are TRBV18 and TRBJ1-5, with D perhaps matching TRBD1 (6 bases). This clonotype was sampled from a woman aged 45-59 years with acute or convalescent COVID-19. Sequencing was carried out using peripheral blood. The CDR3 loop is CASSREQGNNQPQHF. The CDR3 DNA sequence: TGTGCCAGCTCACGGGAACAGGGCAACAATCAGCCCCAGCATTTT.